Following are 3 T cell receptor beta chains from one sample sequenced in a study of neurological immune-mediated disorders (dated by TCRdb to about 2019). The receptor library was made with 5' RACE. The data were produced on an Illumina HiSeq 2500. TCRdb redid the processing of the public reads, applying fastp at Q25 and MiXCR, and retained in-frame beta chains. Every distinct CDR3 protein forms one entry, paired with its most common genes and DNA. Counted in this sample were 60,000 to 90,000 distinct CDR3 sequences; 9.5% to 13% of them appeared once. 8.5% to 10% of the sample comes from the top ten. Taken with the paper, the label for time point translates to: longitudinal time-point 1 (baseline). Input material: PBMCs. Receptor source: a man aged 25-45 years in good health.

This clonotype has ten or more counts. The chain carries TRBV5-5 and TRBJ2-7; D is uncertain. Trimming took 4 bases from V and 0 from J, leaving 8 bases between them. Germline CDR1 is SGHKS and CDR2 is YYEKEE (reference sequence). CDR3 length equals 13 residues. The CDR3 nucleotides read TGTGCCAGCAGCCGACGGAACTCCTACGAGCAGTACTTC. This codes for CASSRRNSYEQYF.

This clonotype was detected many times. This rearrangement joins TRBV27 to TRBJ1-1; TRBD1 is a possible D gene (5 bases). The CDR3 totals 15 residues. V dropped 3 bases and J dropped 7 bases, with 18 bases sitting between them. The germline gives CDR1 MNHEY, CDR2 SMNVEV (reference sequence). This chain's CDR3 is CASSLSLGWRGEAFF. The CDR3 DNA sequence: TGTGCCAGCAGTTTGTCCCTGGGATGGAGGGGTGAAGCTTTCTTT.

The genes are TRBV19 and TRBJ2-1; D perhaps matches TRBD2 (6 bases). Germline assignment: CDR1 LNHDA and CDR2 SQIVND (reference sequence). The CDR3 consists of 12 residues. The ends were cut back, 6 bases at V and 10 bases at J, with 13 bases in the middle. DNA of the CDR3: TGTGCCAGTAGGCGGGGCAACGGGGAGCAGTTCTTC. Translating gives CASRRGNGEQFF.